The rows below give T cell receptor beta chains drawn from one sample of a study of PD-1 blockade in classical Hodgkin lymphoma. Assay: immunoSEQ multiplex PCR; the TCRdb copy retains only in-frame clones and omits some. The sample records approximately 98,000 clones, 89% being singletons. The material was peripheral blood mononuclear cells (PBMCs), obtained before the second cycle of nivolumab. The receptors were gathered from a human donor with classical Hodgkin lymphoma. The CDR3 runs from the conserved cysteine through the conserved F or W. Fields, in order: clone size, V gene, D gene, J gene, CDR3 protein, CDR3 DNA. A D gene is named only where the DNA matches it firmly. The size field is filled for only some rows; it gives once, few, many or a size class.

once	TRBV7-9	TRBD2	TRBJ2-7	CASSPPGGLGEQYF	TGTGCCAGCAGCCCCCCCGGGGGGTTGGGCGAGCAGTACTTC
.	TRBV25-1	.	TRBJ1-1	CASSEWTASGDTEAFF	TGTGCCAGCAGTGAATGGACTGCCTCGGGGGACACTGAAGCTTTCTTT
.	TRBV28	TRBD1	TRBJ2-7	CATRRDRGYEQYF	TGTGCCACCCGGCGGGACAGGGGATACGAGCAGTACTTC
.	TRBV7-2	.	TRBJ1-4	CASSLGGPGENEKLFF	TGTGCCAGCAGCTTAGGAGGTCCAGGGGAGAATGAAAAACTGTTTTTT
few	TRBV7-2	.	TRBJ1-2	CASSLRAFEGYTF	TGTGCCAGCAGCTTGAGGGCCTTCGAGGGCTACACCTTC
.	TRBV25-1	.	TRBJ2-7	CASLRDGSYEQYF	TGTGCCAGCCTCCGGGACGGCTCCTACGAGCAGTACTTC
.	TRBV5-4	TRBD1	TRBJ1-1	CASSLSGGRTEAFF	TGTGCCAGCAGCTTGTCAGGGGGCAGAACTGAAGCTTTCTTT
.	TRBV4-1	TRBD1	TRBJ2-6	CASSQGQGVFSGANVLTF	TGCGCCAGCAGCCAAGGGCAGGGGGTATTCTCTGGGGCCAACGTCCTGACTTTC
.	TRBV6-1	TRBD2	TRBJ2-3	CASSAASGSTDTQYF	TGTGCCAGCAGTGCGGCTAGCGGCAGCACAGATACGCAGTATTTT
.	TRBV10-3	TRBD2	TRBJ2-7	CAISGLAGVGAEQYF	TGTGCCATCTCGGGACTAGCGGGAGTGGGCGCCGAGCAGTACTTC
.	TRBV6-5	.	TRBJ1-1	CASSYWQGSTEAFF	TGTGCCAGCAGTTACTGGCAGGGGAGCACTGAAGCTTTCTTT
.	TRBV30	.	TRBJ2-7	CAWSVTGYEQYF	TGTGCCTGGAGTGTTACAGGGTACGAGCAGTACTTC
.	TRBV7-9	.	TRBJ1-5	CASSQDGNQPQHF	TGTGCCAGCAGCCAAGACGGGAATCAGCCCCAGCATTTT
.	TRBV6-5	TRBD2	TRBJ2-1	CASRTSGGAYNEQFF	TGTGCCAGCCGAACGAGCGGGGGGGCCTACAATGAGCAGTTCTTC
few	TRBV5-1	.	TRBJ2-3	CASSPPQAGTDTQYF	TGCGCCAGCAGCCCCCCACAGGCTGGCACAGATACGCAGTATTTT
.	TRBV19	.	TRBJ1-1	CASSLQGIVGNTEAFF	TGTGCCAGTAGTCTACAGGGAATTGTGGGGAACACTGAAGCTTTCTTT
.	TRBV27	.	TRBJ1-5	CASSLGRDSNQPQHF	TGTGCCAGCAGTTTGGGCCGGGATAGCAATCAGCCCCAGCATTTT
.	TRBV2	TRBD1	TRBJ1-4	CATSPHSAKAGATGANEKLFF	TGTGCCACCAGCCCCCACAGCGCAAAGGCAGGGGCTACAGGGGCTAATGAAAAACTGTTTTTT
.	TRBV25-1	.	TRBJ2-1	CASSDREGQFF	TGTGCCAGCAGTGACAGAGAGGGGCAGTTCTTC
.	TRBV30	TRBD1	TRBJ2-7	CAWRKTGTVGPYEQYF	TGTGCCTGGAGAAAAACCGGGACAGTAGGCCCCTACGAGCAGTACTTC
.	TRBV7-2	.	TRBJ2-3	CASSLVGGADTQYF	TGTGCCAGCAGCTTAGTTGGAGGCGCAGATACGCAGTATTTT
.	TRBV19	.	TRBJ2-1	CASSPLWTDNNEQFF	TGTGCCAGTAGTCCCCTCTGGACAGACAACAATGAGCAGTTCTTC
.	TRBV7-8	TRBD2	TRBJ2-7	CASSLVAGGPAEQYF	TGTGCCAGCAGCTTAGTAGCGGGAGGGCCAGCCGAGCAGTACTTC
.	TRBV2	.	TRBJ1-5	CASTRTRGSNQPQHF	TGTGCCAGCACACGGACGAGAGGTAGCAATCAGCCCCAGCATTTT
.	TRBV19	.	TRBJ2-6	CASTPVSSGANVLTF	TGTGCCAGTACCCCAGTGAGCTCTGGGGCCAACGTCCTGACTTTC
.	TRBV14	.	TRBJ1-1	CASSPWTANIEAFF	TGTGCCAGCAGCCCTTGGACAGCGAACATTGAAGCTTTCTTT
.	TRBV7-9	.	TRBJ1-2	CASSLSLYYGYTF	TGTGCCAGCAGCTTATCCCTTTACTATGGCTACACCTTC
.	TRBV18	.	TRBJ2-2	CASSPQGTNTGELFF	TGTGCCAGCTCACCACAGGGGACGAACACCGGGGAGCTGTTTTTT
.	TRBV30	.	TRBJ2-1	CAWEPGAGYNEQFF	TGTGCCTGGGAGCCAGGGGCCGGCTACAATGAGCAGTTCTTC
.	TRBV28	TRBD1	TRBJ1-4	CASSLDRGQYEKLFF	TGTGCCAGCAGTTTGGACAGGGGGCAGTATGAAAAACTGTTTTTT
.	TRBV10-3	TRBD1	TRBJ2-7	CAISESTGDRGPYEQYF	TGTGCCATCAGTGAGTCGACAGGGGACAGGGGGCCCTACGAGCAGTACTTC
.	TRBV6-5	TRBD1	TRBJ1-2	CASRTPGTGEDGYTF	TGTGCCAGCAGAACACCCGGGACAGGCGAGGATGGCTACACCTTC
.	TRBV27	.	TRBJ1-1	CASSAKQGLSTEAFF	TGTGCCAGCAGTGCAAAGCAGGGGCTGTCCACTGAAGCTTTCTTT
.	TRBV6-1	.	TRBJ2-7	CASRTSYEQYF	TGTGCCAGCAGGACCTCCTACGAGCAGTACTTC
.	TRBV2	.	TRBJ2-2	CASSELGTGELFF	TGTGCCAGCAGTGAATTGGGAACCGGGGAGCTGTTTTTT
.	TRBV14	.	TRBJ1-3	CASSLNLGGSRAGNTIYF	TGTGCCAGCAGCCTTAATTTGGGGGGAAGTCGCGCTGGAAACACCATATATTTT
.	TRBV6-5	.	TRBJ1-1	CASSKSRGNTEAFF	TGTGCCAGCAGTAAATCAAGGGGGAACACTGAGGCTTTCTTT
.	TRBV29-1	TRBD2	TRBJ2-1	CSARLAGVSEQFF	TGCAGCGCCAGACTAGCGGGAGTATCTGAGCAGTTCTTC
.	TRBV6-5	TRBD1	TRBJ1-1	CASSGDFGRGAEAFF	TGTGCCAGCAGTGGGGATTTCGGCAGGGGGGCTGAAGCTTTCTTT
.	TRBV5-8	.	TRBJ1-1	CASTRGGEAFF	TGTGCCAGCACCCGGGGAGGTGAAGCTTTCTTT
.	TRBV30	.	TRBJ2-6	CAWSVNGANVLTF	TGTGCCTGGAGTGTCAATGGGGCCAACGTCCTGACTTTC
once	TRBV5-4	TRBD1	TRBJ2-7	CASSLVVQGSGEQYF	TGTGCCAGCAGCTTGGTCGTACAGGGGTCGGGGGAGCAGTACTTC
.	TRBV28	.	TRBJ2-7	CASSYPTRDSYEQYF	TGTGCCAGCAGTTATCCGACTAGGGACAGCTACGAGCAGTACTTC
.	TRBV9	TRBD2	TRBJ2-3	CASSVEAGGPTDTQYF	TGTGCCAGCAGCGTAGAAGCGGGAGGCCCCACAGATACGCAGTATTTT
.	TRBV30	.	TRBJ1-4	CAWSRRSNEKLFF	TGTGCCTGGAGTCGGCGGTCCAATGAAAAACTGTTTTTT
.	TRBV2	TRBD1	TRBJ2-7	CASTAAGGLGEQYF	TGTGCCAGCACAGCGGCAGGGGGCCTTGGCGAGCAGTACTTC
.	TRBV6-5	.	TRBJ1-5	CASSLGSNQPQHF	TGTGCCAGCAGTTTGGGTAGCAATCAGCCCCAGCATTTT
.	TRBV10-2	.	TRBJ2-3	CASRGREYSTDTQYF	TGCGCCAGCAGAGGTCGGGAGTATAGCACAGATACGCAGTATTTT
.	TRBV4-2	TRBD2	TRBJ2-5	CASSRVLKGTSGNEETQYF	TGTGCCAGCAGCCGAGTCTTAAAAGGGACTAGCGGTAACGAAGAGACCCAGTACTTC
.	TRBV28	TRBD1	TRBJ2-3	CASSSGQGGRGSTDTQYF	TGTGCCAGCAGTTCGGGACAGGGTGGCCGTGGGAGCACAGATACGCAGTATTTT
.	TRBV4-1	.	TRBJ2-1	CASSQDPGVDEQFF	TGCGCCAGCAGCCAAGATCCAGGGGTGGATGAGCAGTTCTTC
.	TRBV6-1	TRBD1	TRBJ1-2	CASSELAGGLGGYTF	TGTGCCAGCAGTGAATTGGCAGGGGGCTTGGGTGGCTACACCTTC
.	TRBV9	.	TRBJ2-1	CASSVGPSSYNEQFF	TGTGCCAGCAGCGTAGGGCCAAGCTCCTACAATGAGCAGTTCTTC
.	TRBV14	.	TRBJ2-5	CASSEGLGETQYF	TGTGCCAGCAGCGAAGGACTGGGAGAGACCCAGTACTTC
.	TRBV6-1	.	TRBJ2-7	CASSRGYEQYF	TGTGCCAGCAGTAGGGGGTACGAGCAGTACTTC
few	TRBV5-1	.	TRBJ1-4	CASTKQGSNEKLFF	TGCGCCAGCACCAAACAGGGTTCTAATGAAAAACTGTTTTTT
.	TRBV28	TRBD2	TRBJ2-7	CASSTRTSGSYEQYF	TGTGCCAGCAGCACCAGGACTAGCGGGTCCTACGAGCAGTACTTC
.	TRBV6-4	TRBD2	TRBJ2-1	CASSDSGTSVNEQFF	TGTGCCAGCAGTGACTCGGGGACTAGCGTGAATGAGCAGTTCTTC